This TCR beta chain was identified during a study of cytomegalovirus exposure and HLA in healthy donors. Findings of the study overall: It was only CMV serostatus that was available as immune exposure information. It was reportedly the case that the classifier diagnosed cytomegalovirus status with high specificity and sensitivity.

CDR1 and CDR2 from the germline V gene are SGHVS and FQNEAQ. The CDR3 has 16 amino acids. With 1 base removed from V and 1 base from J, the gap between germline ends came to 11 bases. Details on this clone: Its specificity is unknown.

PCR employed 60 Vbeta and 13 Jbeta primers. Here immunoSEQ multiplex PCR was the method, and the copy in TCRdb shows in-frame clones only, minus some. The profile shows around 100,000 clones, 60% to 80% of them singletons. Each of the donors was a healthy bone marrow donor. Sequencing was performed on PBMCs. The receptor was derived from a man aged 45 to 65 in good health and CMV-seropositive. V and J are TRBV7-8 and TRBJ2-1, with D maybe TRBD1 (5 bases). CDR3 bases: TGTGCCAGCAGCTTAGAGGGGATGGTATCCTACAATGAGCAGTTCTTC. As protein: CASSLEGMVSYNEQFF. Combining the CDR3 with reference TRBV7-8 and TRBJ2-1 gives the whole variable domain GAGVSQSPRYKVAKRGQDVALRCDPISGHVSLFWYQQALGQGPEFLTYFQNEAQLDKSGLPSDRFFAERPEGSVSTLKIQRTQQEDSAVYLCASSLEGMVSYNEQFFGPGTRLTVL.